The entry below describes one T cell receptor beta chain. Its antigen is unknown. No base qualities exist here, and no much larger clone lies one base off it. The library was produced with 5' RACE. Sequenced on an Illumina HiSeq 2000. A universal primer binding site was added through template switching, and the final cDNA carried a unique molecular identifier so that TCR cDNA molecules could be counted accurately. Specific primers in the conserved constant-segment region were used to synthesize first-strand cDNA for TCR alpha and beta chains. Each cDNA library was double barcoded, with a SMART-Mk sample barcode plus Illumina barcodes, to control for contamination. TruSeq adapter sequences along with Illumina sample barcodes were introduced in two successive PCR steps. Sequencing of the TCR alpha and beta cDNA libraries was done on the Illumina HiSeq platform using custom primers. The paper's processing steps were these. Raw reads were processed with MiGEC to extract unique molecular identifiers, and MiXCR was used to determine CDR3 positions. Recombination models were inferred per individual with the repgenHMM and IGoR tools using an EM algorithm. Shared clonotypes were analyzed with the tcR package in R, and sharing was normalized by the product of cloneset sizes. To study raw recombination free of thymic and clonal selection effects, out-of-frame nonproductive sequences were analyzed. The public reads were reanalyzed by TCRdb: fastp trimming at Q25, MiXCR alignment, in-frame beta chains only. For every CDR3 protein sequence, its rows merge into one entry that carries the most common genes and DNA. In this record, the V and J calls reflect TCRdb's handling and not the investigators' own analysis. In all, the sample holds more than 400,000 distinct CDR3 sequences, and over 12% of those were seen once. The ten biggest clones cover roughly 0.44% of the sample.

The sample belongs to a study of identical twins (dated by TCRdb to about 2016). General notes on the study: TCR alpha and beta repertoires from monozygotic twins, unrelated adults of various ages and cord blood were deep-sequenced to test whether fetal clonotypes persist. Replicate twin experiments were performed at different times using different library preparation protocols to rule out contamination.

From the cysteine through the phenylalanine, the CDR3 covers 13 amino acids. The read is trimmed to its CDR3 DNA, 39 bases read in frame from base 1. The germline V and J ends show losses of 6 bases and 6 bases respectively, and no gene match explains 3 bases of the junction. Based on the germline V gene (reference sequence), the CDR1 and CDR2 sequences are MNHEY and SMNVEV. What the research found in general, with its limitations: Recombination models systematically underestimated out-of-frame TCR alpha sharing in monozygotic twins but agreed with sharing between unrelated individuals. Because the same donors could not be followed over many years, the conclusions depended on cross-sectional statistical analysis. Compared with coincidental sharing between unrelated individuals, out-of-frame TCR alpha sequences shared between twins showed an excess of sequences with low generation probability. Invariant T cells such as MAIT and iNKT could partly confound zero-insertion analyses, though diverse VJ usage argued against this for most clonotypes. Abundant cord blood beta clonotypes had fewer insertions, young adult naive repertoires showed a similar but weaker trend, and memory repertoires showed no such trend. Excess twin sharing in beta out-of-frame sequences was weaker because fewer shared sequences lowered the signal-to-noise ratio.

Every donor in the study was a healthy Caucasian. Three pairs of female monozygotic twins, all aged about 18 to 30 years, were included in the twin cohort. Positive isolation kits from Invitrogen were used to isolate CD4+ and CD8+ T cell populations. The same data also contributed to another study, on yellow fever vaccine responses in identical twins. Reported in the second study: According to the authors, in identical twins the way T cells responded to vaccination appeared partly convergent and partly personalized. The study precisely tracked vaccine-responding T cell clones in identical twins.

Sequencing was carried out using CD4+ T cells sorted from blood. The clonotype originates from a woman younger than 35 in good health. The V gene is TRBV27 and the J gene is TRBJ2-2, with TRBD1 identical over 8 junction bases. The DNA sequence reads TGTGCCAGCAGGGACAGGGCGCCCGGGGAGCTGTTTTTT. This translates into CASRDRAPGELFF.